This T cell receptor (beta chain) came from a study of CD8+ T cells in alopecia areata. Once RNA had been extracted, it was reverse transcribed into cDNA to act as the sequencing template. Libraries were prepared by immunoSEQ multiplex PCR; TCRdb keeps only in-frame clonotypes and omits some of them. The table shows 100,000 to 150,000 clones, with 50% to 60% occurring only once. The receptor was derived from a human donor with alopecia areata. Material: CD4+ T cells sorted from blood, obtained at week 0.

CDR3 coding DNA: TGTGCCAGCAGTGGGACAGATCTCCAAGAGACCCAGTACTTC. It encodes CASSGTDLQETQYF. The chain recombines TRBV2 with TRBJ2-5; D possibly corresponds to TRBD1 (6 bases). V was trimmed by 4 bases and J by 1 base, leaving 10 bases between them. CDR1 is SNHLY and CDR2 is FYNNEI in the germline V gene. CDR3 size: 14 residues.